The 20 T cell receptor beta chains reported below all come from one sample, sequenced in a study of T cells in Graves' hyperthyroidism and ophthalmopathy (dated by TCRdb to the late 2010s). Preparation of the library involved multiplex PCR. Reads for this sample came from an Illumina HiSeq 2000. The TCR beta CDR3 regions were amplified from the RNA transcripts. The TCR CDR3 was subjected to a first round of RT-PCR using the HTBI primer set and the Qiagen OneStep RT-PCR kit. The public reads were run again by TCRdb, first through fastp at Q25 and then through MiXCR, and only productive beta chains were kept. Under each unique CDR3 protein, matching rows form one entry showing the most common genes and DNA. Recorded for this sample are under 350,000 distinct CDR3 sequences; 12% to 15% of them occurred a single time. 7.9% of the sample comes from the top ten. Material for sequencing was blood. These TCRs come from a woman aged 40 to 50 with Graves' hyperthyroidism.

In this sample, this clonotype turned up many times. The chain combines TRBV20-1 with TRBJ2-5, with 12 bases that match TRBD2. V was pared by 3 bases and J by 1 base, with 12 bases of the junction left unmatched. There are 18 residues in the CDR3. Germline V CDR1 and CDR2: DFQATT, SNEGSKA (reference sequence). Here the CDR3 DNA reads TGCAGTGCTAGTGGGGGTCCCGGGACTAGCGGGCCCCAAGAGACCCAGTACTTC. It codes for CSASGGPGTSGPQETQYF.

This clonotype was counted ten times or more. The chain employs TRBV5-1 and TRBJ2-7; 9 bases map to TRBD1. The CDR3 loop spans 14 amino acids. Germline V gene data show CDR1 as SGHRS and CDR2 as YFSETQ. Trimming took 4 bases from V and 5 from J; bases not matched to a gene: 7. The CDR3 here is CASSIRTGANEQYF. In DNA, the CDR3 is TGCGCCAGCAGCATAAGGACAGGGGCCAACGAGCAGTACTTC. Using reference TRBV5-1 and TRBJ2-7 for the parts outside the CDR3, the full variable domain is KAGVTQTPRYLIKTRGQQVTLSCSPISGHRSVSWYQQTPGQGLQFLFEYFSETQRNKGNFPGRFSGRQFSNSRSEMNVSTLELGDSALYLCASSIRTGANEQYFGPGTRLTVT.

This clonotype was observed at least ten times. The V gene is TRBV27, the J gene TRBJ2-7; 9 nucleotides align to TRBD1. J gave up 3 bases and V 5 bases, and 14 bases lay outside the gene matches. Germline CDR1 MNHEY, CDR2 SMNVEV (reference sequence). This CDR3 is 17 amino acids long. Written as DNA, the CDR3 is TGTGCCAGCAGTCCCTTGGTTCCCCGGGACAGGGACTACGAGCAGTACTTC. Translated, it gives CASSPLVPRDRDYEQYF.

This clonotype was seen repeatedly, ten times or more. The CDR3 reads CASSHYGGNTGELFF. The CDR3 DNA follows: TGTGCCAGCAGCCATTACGGAGGGAACACCGGGGAGCTGTTTTTT. This chain uses TRBV3-1 with TRBJ2-2, with D perhaps matching TRBD2 (5 bases). This CDR3 has 15 residues. The V and J ends lost 3 bases and 1 base respectively, with 9 bases between them. Germline V gene data show CDR1 as LGHDT and CDR2 as YNNKEL (reference sequence).

This chain uses TRBV7-6 with TRBJ2-7, with 7 bases that match TRBD2. The CDR3 loop spans 15 amino acids. CDR1 SGHVS and CDR2 FNYEAQ come from the germline V gene. V lost 5 bases to trimming and J lost 1 base; unmatched junction nucleotides: 8. The CDR3 DNA is TGTGCCAGCAGCCCTCAACGGGGGGAATCCTACGAGCAGTACTTC. It translates to CASSPQRGESYEQYF.

This clonotype has ten or more counts. The V gene is TRBV3-1, the J gene TRBJ1-2; tentative D call: TRBD1 (6 bases). Looked up from germline, CDR1 is LGHDT and CDR2 is YNNKEL (reference sequence). V lost 1 base to trimming and J lost 8 bases, with 8 bases between them. The CDR3 contains 12 residues. CDR3 in amino acids: CASSQGDNGYTF. CDR3 coding DNA: TGTGCCAGCAGCCAAGGGGACAACGGCTACACCTTC.

In its sample, this clonotype was seen many times. V and J are TRBV6-5 and TRBJ2-5; D remains unclear. CDR1 is MNHEY, CDR2 SVGAGI, per germline. Trimming took off 2 bases at V and 1 base at J, with 5 bases between the two ends. CDR3 length equals 13 residues. The CDR3 nucleotides are TGTGCCAGCAGTTACATGCGCCAAGAGACCCAGTACTTC. Protein: CASSYMRQETQYF.

The gene calls are TRBV7-2 and TRBJ2-5; 11 positions agree with TRBD2. J lost 4 bases, V lost 5 bases, and 9 bases had no gene match. The CDR3 totals 16 residues. In germline, CDR1 is SGHTA, CDR2 FQGNSA. The CDR3 loop reads CASSRTGGLAGETQYF. CDR3 coding DNA: TGTGCCAGCAGCCGGACTGGAGGACTAGCGGGAGAGACCCAGTACTTC.

Concerning this clonotype: A much larger clone differs by one base, so this may be a read error. The chain joins TRBV25-1 to TRBJ1-1; D perhaps matches TRBD1 (6 bases). There are 16 residues in the CDR3. Trimming stripped 6 bases from V and 1 base from J, with 18 bases between. Germline values: CDR1 MGHDK, CDR2 SYGVNS. For the CDR3, the DNA is TGTGCCAGCAGGAGACAGGAGGCAGGCTGGAACACTGAAGCTTTCTTT. Its protein product is CASRRQEAGWNTEAFF.

This clonotype was found many times. The V gene is TRBV27, the J gene TRBJ1-5; no firm D call. The V end was cut by 7 bases, the J end by 6 bases, with 16 bases between. CDR3 length: 14 amino acids. CDR1 and CDR2 (germline): MNHEY, SMNVEV (reference sequence). CDR3 coding DNA: TGTGCCAGCACCTCGAGGTCGGGAACTCAGCCCCAGCATTTT. Translation gives CASTSRSGTQPQHF.

At least ten counts were recorded for this clonotype. V is TRBV27 and J is TRBJ2-7; tentatively, D is TRBD2 (5 bases). The CDR3 consists of 16 residues. The germline V gene encodes CDR1 MNHEY and CDR2 SMNVEV (reference sequence). Trimming stripped 5 bases from V and 6 bases from J, with 23 bases between. The CDR3 region is CASSPTALRDGIEQYF. DNA of the CDR3: TGTGCCAGCAGTCCCACAGCCCTTCGGGATGGCATCGAGCAGTACTTC.

This clonotype was recorded many times. The chain combines TRBV28 with TRBJ1-5, with a tentative D call TRBD1 (5 bases). The CDR3 extends over 14 amino acids. Germline CDR1 and CDR2: MDHEN and SYDVKM. V gave up 3 bases and J gave up 6 bases, with 12 bases separating them. In DNA, the CDR3 is TGTGCCAGCAGTTTCCCTAGGGGTCCTCAGCCCCAGCATTTT. Translated, it gives CASSFPRGPQPQHF.

Ten or more counts support this clonotype. The V call is TRBV7-8, the J call TRBJ2-6, with TRBD2 matching 13 bases. The CDR3 runs to 18 residues. CDR1 is SGHVS, CDR2 FQNEAQ, per germline. Unmatched junction bases numbered 4, after V lost 5 bases and J lost 0 bases. As DNA, the CDR3 is TGTGCCAGCAGCCCACGACTAGCGGGGGGCTCTGGGGCCAACGTCCTGACTTTC. It codes for CASSPRLAGGSGANVLTF.

The sample holds many counts of this clonotype. This sequence joins TRBV6-1 and TRBJ2-3; TRBD1 might be the D (7 bases). Between the trimmed V and J ends, which lost 5 bases and 2 bases, there was a span of 23 bases. The CDR3 totals 18 residues. Germline values: CDR1 MNHNS, CDR2 SASEGT. DNA of the CDR3: TGTGCCAGCAGTCCCCAGGGGGGCAGTCTTTTCCTCACAGATACGCAGTATTTT. Translated, it gives CASSPQGGSLFLTDTQYF.

This clonotype was recorded many times. This chain joins TRBV28 and TRBJ2-7, with D unresolved. Germline V lookup: CDR1 MDHEN, CDR2 SYDVKM. Trimming stripped 6 bases from V and 0 bases from J, with 9 bases between. The CDR3 spans 13 residues. The CDR3 reads CASRFWGSYEQYF. DNA for the CDR3: TGTGCCAGCAGGTTCTGGGGCTCCTACGAGCAGTACTTC.

This clonotype was observed at least ten times. The J gene is TRBJ1-2, the V gene TRBV20-1; D remains ambiguous. The CDR3 contains 14 residues. CDR1 DFQATT and CDR2 SNEGSKA come from the germline V gene (reference sequence). The CDR3 region has the DNA TGCAGCGCCGATTTGTCTTCGGCAGTAAGTGGCTACACCTTC. Translating it yields CSADLSSAVSGYTF.

This clonotype has a count of ten or more. The V gene is TRBV5-1, the J gene TRBJ1-2; D gene ambiguous. The ends were cut back, 0 bases at V and 0 bases at J, with 9 bases in the middle. The CDR3 covers 15 residues. CDR1 and CDR2 from the germline V gene are SGHRS and YFSETQ. The CDR3 region has the DNA TGCGCCAGCAGCTTGGAAGTTTCAGCTAACTATGGCTACACCTTC. This gives the protein CASSLEVSANYGYTF.

The chain joins TRBV20-1 to TRBJ2-7; D not certain. The CDR3 sequence is 13 residues long. With 4 bases removed from V and 2 bases from J, the gap between germline ends came to 12 bases. Germline assignment: CDR1 DFQATT and CDR2 SNEGSKA (reference sequence). The CDR3 is CSANRMITYEQYF. CDR3 bases: TGCAGTGCTAACCGAATGATAACCTACGAGCAGTACTTC.

This clonotype has ten or more counts. This rearrangement joins TRBV9 to TRBJ2-3; weak D call: TRBD1 (6 bases). There are 14 residues in the CDR3. Germline values: CDR1 SGDLS, CDR2 YYNGEE. Trimming removed 0 bases at V and 3 bases at J, with 8 bases between. As DNA, the CDR3 is TGTGCCAGCAGCGTAGTTCAGGGGACAGATACGCAGTATTTT. This translates into CASSVVQGTDTQYF.

This clonotype was detected many times. The J gene is TRBJ2-3, the V gene TRBV3-1; D remains unclear. Germline lookup yields CDR1 LGHDT and CDR2 YNNKEL (reference sequence). V was pared by 1 base and J by 5 bases, with 7 bases between. The CDR3 covers 13 residues. CDR3 loop: CASSQGARDTQYF. In DNA form, the CDR3 reads TGTGCCAGCAGCCAAGGGGCCCGAGATACGCAGTATTTT.